Shown below are 17 T cell receptor beta chains from a single sample sequenced in a study of T cell repertoires and HLA-DP antigens. Their antigens are not known. Only in-frame clones appear in the TCRdb table, and some are missing; sequencing was by immunoSEQ multiplex PCR. The table lists over 100,000 clones, 90% to 95% of them singletons. The specimen was CD4+ T cells from PBMCs. The origin of the receptors is a woman between 18 and 29 years old in good health and CMV-seronegative.

The V gene is TRBV6-6, the J gene TRBJ2-7; no clear D. CDR3 length: 11 residues. Trimming left V 4 bases short and J 6 bases short, with 7 bases between. From germline, CDR1 is MNHNY and CDR2 SVGAGI (reference sequence). CDR3 DNA: TGTGCCAGCAGTTCCAATGCCGAGCAGTACTTC. Translating it yields CASSSNAEQYF.

V is TRBV13 and J is TRBJ2-1, with 9 bases aligning to TRBD2. V was pared by 5 bases and J by 1 base, with 6 bases of the junction left unmatched. The CDR3 runs to 16 residues. In germline, CDR1 is PRHDT, CDR2 FYEKMQ (reference sequence). The CDR3 bases are TGTGCCAGCAGCCCTATAGCGGGAGTTTCCTACAATGAGCAGTTCTTC. Protein: CASSPIAGVSYNEQFF.

The chain couples TRBV2 to TRBJ2-1, with 9 positions matching TRBD1. The V gene end was trimmed by 7 bases and the J gene end by 6 bases; junction bases not matched to a gene: 1. The CDR3 totals 12 residues. Germline values: CDR1 SNHLY, CDR2 FYNNEI. In nucleotides, the CDR3 is TGTGCCAGCAAGGACAGGGGCAATGAGCAGTTCTTC. This sequence encodes CASKDRGNEQFF. Filled out from reference TRBV2 and TRBJ2-1, the complete variable domain reads EPEVTQTPSHQVTQMGQEVILRCVPISNHLYFYWYRQILGQKVEFLVSFYNNEISEKSEIFDDQFSVERPDGSNFTLKIRSTKLEDSAMYFCASKDRGNEQFFGPGTRLTVL.

The V and J genes are TRBV11-2 and TRBJ2-3, with 10 bases lining up with TRBD2. The CDR3 loop spans 19 amino acids. V dropped 0 bases and J dropped 0; count of bases not matched to a gene: 9. CDR1 is SGHAT and CDR2 is FQNNGV in the germline V gene. In DNA, the CDR3 is TGTGCCAGCAGCTTAGATCGTAGGACTAGCGGTACTAGCACAGATACGCAGTATTTT. Translating it yields CASSLDRRTSGTSTDTQYF. Variable domain in full (rest from reference TRBV11-2 and TRBJ2-3): EAGVAQSPRYKIIEKRQSVAFWCNPISGHATLYWYQQILGQGPKLLIQFQNNGVVDDSQLPKDRFSAERLKGVDSTLKIQPAKLEDSAVYLCASSLDRRTSGTSTDTQYFGPGTRLTVL.

The chain employs TRBV11-2 and TRBJ2-7; D not resolved. Germline-derived CDR1 and CDR2 are SGHAT and FQNNGV. Trimming removed 5 bases at V and 6 bases at J, with 17 bases between. The CDR3 is 14 residues long. Written as DNA, the CDR3 is TGTGCCAGCAGCGGCAGACCCCGACTCCTCGAGCAGTACTTC. Amino acids: CASSGRPRLLEQYF. The full variable domain, its missing parts supplied by reference TRBV11-2 and TRBJ2-7, is EAGVAQSPRYKIIEKRQSVAFWCNPISGHATLYWYQQILGQGPKLLIQFQNNGVVDDSQLPKDRFSAERLKGVDSTLKIQPAKLEDSAVYLCASSGRPRLLEQYFGPGTRLTVT.

The chain links TRBV5-1 to TRBJ2-5; perhaps D is TRBD1 or TRBD2 (6 bases each). This CDR3 comprises 14 residues. Germline CDR1 reads SGHRS; CDR2 reads YFSETQ. V lost 2 bases to trimming and J lost 5 bases, with 13 bases between them. The CDR3 nucleotides are TGCGCCAGCAGCTTACCGGGGGCGGGGGAGACCCAGTACTTC. Its translation: CASSLPGAGETQYF.

On this clone itself: The identical CDR3 is also encoded by other nucleotide sequences in the sample. The V and J genes are TRBV2 and TRBJ2-3; 8 bases map to TRBD2. Losses at the gene ends were 0 bases for V and 6 bases for J; bases not matched to a gene: 8. The germline V gene encodes CDR1 SNHLY and CDR2 FYNNEI. This CDR3 is 16 amino acids long. The DNA for the CDR3 is TGTGCCAGCAGTGAAGCTGTCGGGGGGGCATGGGATACGCAGTATTTT. This gives the protein CASSEAVGGAWDTQYF.

The chain is built from TRBV5-5 and TRBJ2-5; 9 bases align to TRBD1. CDR3 length: 15 residues. CDR1 is SGHKS, CDR2 YYEKEE, per germline (reference sequence). V gave up 1 base and J gave up 7 bases; unmatched junction bases: 8. The CDR3 here is CASSLLQGAVGTQYF. In DNA form, the CDR3 reads TGTGCCAGCAGCTTGTTACAGGGGGCGGTAGGGACCCAGTACTTC.

The sample holds many counts of this clone. The rearrangement joins TRBV15 to TRBJ1-1; no definite D call. Germline values: CDR1 LNHNV, CDR2 YYDKDF (reference sequence). The length of the CDR3 is 13 residues. Trimming took 0 bases from V and 3 from J, leaving 5 bases between them. The CDR3 loop reads CATSRDLYTEAFF. The CDR3 DNA reads TGTGCCACCAGCAGAGACCTTTACACTGAAGCTTTCTTT. Full variable domain (missing parts from reference TRBV15 and TRBJ1-1): DAMVIQNPRYQVTQFGKPVTLSCSQTLNHNVMYWYQQKSSQAPKLLFHYYDKDFNNEADTPDNFQSRRPNTSFCFLDIRSPGLGDTAMYLCATSRDLYTEAFFGQGTRLTVV.

The chain is built from TRBV28 and TRBJ2-5; D is ambiguous. Germline lookup yields CDR1 MDHEN and CDR2 SYDVKM. This CDR3 has 11 residues. Trimming took 6 bases from V and 2 from J, leaving 4 bases between them. CDR3 region: CASRRQETQYF. The CDR3 DNA reads as TGTGCCAGCAGGCGACAAGAGACCCAGTACTTC.

The chain recombines TRBV5-4 with TRBJ2-7; 14 bases are a match to TRBD2. This CDR3 has 16 residues. Trimming removed 2 bases from V and 4 bases from J; junction bases left unmatched: 5. Germline CDR1 is SGHNT and CDR2 is YYREEE (reference sequence). In DNA, the CDR3 is TGTGCCAGCAGCTTCGGGACTAGCGGGAGAGTGTACGAGCAGTACTTC. The encoded protein is CASSFGTSGRVYEQYF. Drawing the rest from reference TRBV5-4 and TRBJ2-7, the complete variable domain is ETGVTQSPTHLIKTRGQQVTLRCSSQSGHNTVSWYQQALGQGPQFIFQYYREEENGRGNFPPRFSGLQFPNYSSELNVNALELDDSALYLCASSFGTSGRVYEQYFGPGTRLTVT.

The V gene is TRBV27, the J gene TRBJ2-7; 9 bases fit TRBD2. The CDR3 runs to 19 residues. The germline V gene encodes CDR1 MNHEY and CDR2 SMNVEV (reference sequence). The V segment lost 5 bases and the J segment 3 bases; nucleotides outside the gene matches: 20. CDR3 loop: CASSARRLAGKRALYEQYF. The CDR3 DNA reads as TGTGCCAGCAGTGCCCGACGGCTAGCGGGGAAGAGGGCCCTCTACGAGCAGTACTTC.

CDR3 sequence (DNA): TGTGCCACCAAAAACCGGGTCCAGAACACTGAAGCTTTCTTT. This sequence encodes CATKNRVQNTEAFF. This rearrangement joins TRBV10-3 to TRBJ1-1; unclear D gene. Germline V gene sequence: CDR1 ENHRY, CDR2 SYGVKD. Trimming pared 10 bases from V and 1 base from J, leaving 16 bases between. The CDR3 is 14 residues long.

V and J are TRBV7-6 and TRBJ2-7; 9 nucleotides line up with TRBD1. This CDR3 has 15 amino acids. CDR1 and CDR2 from the germline V gene are SGHVS and FNYEAQ. Unmatched junction bases numbered 6, after V lost 5 bases and J lost 1 base. CDR3 in amino acids: CASSPGTGRSYEQYV. Here the CDR3 DNA reads TGTGCCAGCAGCCCTGGGACAGGGAGGTCCTACGAGCAGTACGTC.

The chain is built from TRBV7-6 and TRBJ2-7, with TRBD2 matching over 10 bases. V dropped 3 bases and J dropped 1; count of bases not matched to a gene: 6. The CDR3 contains 16 residues. CDR1 is SGHVS and CDR2 is FNYEAQ in the germline V gene. CDR3 in DNA: TGTGCCAGCAGCTTCCAAGCGGGAGGGCCTTCCTACGAGCAGTACTTC. It is translated as CASSFQAGGPSYEQYF. The full variable domain, rest sourced from reference TRBV7-6 and TRBJ2-7, is GAGVSQSPRYKVTKRGQDVALRCDPISGHVSLYWYRQALGQGPEFLTYFNYEAQQDKSGLPNDRFSAERPEGSISTLTIQRTEQRDSAMYRCASSFQAGGPSYEQYFGPGTRLTVT.

V gene TRBV2 combines with J gene TRBJ1-2, with a tentative D call TRBD1 (5 bases). The CDR3 totals 13 residues. Germline CDR1 reads SNHLY; CDR2 reads FYNNEI. V lost 2 bases and J lost 8, with 12 bases in between. CDR3 DNA: TGTGCCAGCAGTGAAAGCAGGGCGGAGGGCTACACCTTC. Its protein is CASSESRAEGYTF.

The J gene is TRBJ2-5, the V gene TRBV6-4; TRBD2 matches 8 bases. Germline loops: CDR1 MRHNA, CDR2 SNTAGT. The CDR3 is made up of 15 amino acids. J was trimmed by 2 bases and V by 3 bases; bases with no gene match: 5. CDR3 amino acids: CASSESGSSQETQYF. The CDR3 DNA is TGTGCCAGCAGTGAAAGCGGGAGTAGTCAAGAGACCCAGTACTTC.